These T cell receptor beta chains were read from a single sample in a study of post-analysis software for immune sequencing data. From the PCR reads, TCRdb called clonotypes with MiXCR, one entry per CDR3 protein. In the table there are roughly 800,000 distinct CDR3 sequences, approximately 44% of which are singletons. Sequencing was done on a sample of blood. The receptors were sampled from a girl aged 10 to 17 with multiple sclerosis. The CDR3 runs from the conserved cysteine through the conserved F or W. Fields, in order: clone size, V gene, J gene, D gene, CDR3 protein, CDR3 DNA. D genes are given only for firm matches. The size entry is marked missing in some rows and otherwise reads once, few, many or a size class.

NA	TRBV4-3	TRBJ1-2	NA	CASSQDSHRLGYGYTF	TGCGCCAGCAGCCAGGATTCGCACCGTCTCGGCTATGGCTACACCTTC
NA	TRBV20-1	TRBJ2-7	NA	CSATPGDPQSYEQYF	TGCAGTGCCACTCCCGGGGACCCCCAATCCTACGAGCAGTACTTC
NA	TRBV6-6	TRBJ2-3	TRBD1	CASSYRGQGIADTQYF	TGTGCCAGCAGTTACAGGGGACAGGGTATCGCAGATACGCAGTATTTT
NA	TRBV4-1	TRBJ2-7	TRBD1	CASSEQGDYEQYF	TGCGCCAGCAGCGAACAGGGGGACTACGAGCAGTACTTC
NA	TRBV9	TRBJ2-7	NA	CASSPVGRGHEQYF	TGTGCCAGCAGCCCGGTAGGCAGGGGTCACGAGCAGTACTTC
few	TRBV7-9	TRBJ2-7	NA	CASSSLDGSYEQYF	TGTGCCAGCAGCTCCCTGGACGGATCCTACGAGCAGTACTTC
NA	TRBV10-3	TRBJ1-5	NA	CAIRQGLGQPQHF	TGTGCCATCAGGCAGGGTTTAGGTCAGCCCCAGCATTTT
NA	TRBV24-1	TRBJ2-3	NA	CATSEPTGYTDTQYF	TGTGCCACCAGTGAACCAACAGGATACACAGATACGCAGTATTTT
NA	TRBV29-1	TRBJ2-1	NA	CSVERVDQGQGNEQFF	TGCAGCGTTGAACGGGTAGATCAGGGTCAGGGAAATGAGCAGTTCTTC
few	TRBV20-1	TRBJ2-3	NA	CSASTGFTQYF	TGCAGTGCTAGTACAGGGTTTACGCAGTATTTT
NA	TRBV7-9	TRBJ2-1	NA	CTSSFLTGTENEQFF	TGTACCAGCAGCTTCCTCACCGGGACTGAGAATGAGCAGTTCTTC
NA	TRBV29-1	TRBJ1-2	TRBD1	CSVGQGANYGYTF	TGCAGCGTCGGACAGGGGGCTAACTATGGCTACACCTTC
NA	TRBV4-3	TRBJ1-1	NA	CASSQDRERNTEAFF	TGCGCCAGCAGCCAAGACAGGGAGAGGAACACTGAAGCTTTCTTT